The 2 T cell receptor beta chains reported below all come from one sample, sequenced in a study of blood T cell repertoires in COVID-19. Only in-frame clones appear in the TCRdb table, and some are missing; sequencing was by immunoSEQ multiplex PCR. Of over 350,000 clones listed, around 90% are singletons. Sequenced sample: PBMCs or T cells enriched from blood (not recorded which). The receptors originated from a woman younger than 30 with acute COVID-19.

This sequence joins TRBV3-1 (or the pseudogene TRBV3-2) and TRBJ1-4; no clear D. The CDR3 loop spans 15 amino acids. The V and J ends lost 5 bases and 6 bases respectively, with 16 bases between them. Germline V CDR1 and CDR2: LGHDT, YNNKEL (reference sequence). The CDR3 region is CASSSTLSRDEKLFF. The CDR3 DNA follows: TGTGCCAGCAGCTCCACCTTATCCCGGGATGAAAAACTGTTTTTT.

This rearrangement joins TRBV29-1 to TRBJ1-1; the match to TRBD1 covers 9 bases. The V gene end was trimmed by 6 bases and the J gene end by 9 bases; junction bases not matched to a gene: 14. Germline V gene lookup returns CDR1 SQVTM and CDR2 ANQGSEA. This CDR3 is built from 14 residues. The CDR3 bases are TGCAGCGTCGACCATCCGGGACAGGGAAGGAAAGCTTTCTTT. Protein product: CSVDHPGQGRKAFF.